The 28 T cell receptor beta chains below were found in one sample sequenced in a study of blood T cell repertoires in COVID-19. The repertoire was sequenced with immunoSEQ multiplex PCR; TCRdb's copy has only in-frame clones and lacks some. Of over 200,000 clones in the sample, 80% to 95% were seen once. Sequencing was carried out using peripheral blood. Every receptor here comes from a man between 60 and 75 years old with COVID-19, enrolled during active disease.

This clone appeared once. This chain joins TRBV29-1 and TRBJ1-2, with TRBD1 matching over 8 bases. The CDR3 is made up of 15 amino acids. CDR1 and CDR2 from the germline V gene are SQVTM and ANQGSEA. J lost 7 bases, V lost 4 bases, and 14 bases had no gene match. CDR3 DNA: TGCAGCGTTGGTCCCCAAACAGGGGGTGCGAGTGGCTACACCTTC. This sequence encodes CSVGPQTGGASGYTF.

J is TRBJ1-4 and V is TRBV28; TRBD1 aligns across 7 bases. The CDR3 spans 14 residues. With V trimmed by 6 bases and J by 8 bases, 9 bases remained unmatched. Looked up from germline, CDR1 is MDHEN and CDR2 is SYDVKM. The CDR3 coding sequence is TGTGCCAGCAGCGCAGGGGGGCGGAAAGAAAAACTGTTTTTT. Translating gives CASSAGGRKEKLFF.

The J gene is TRBJ1-2, the V gene TRBV7-2, with D unclear. The CDR3 extends over 13 amino acids. The germline CDR1 and CDR2 sequences are SGHTA and FQGNSA. V lost 1 base, J lost 8 bases, and 11 bases lay in between. The CDR3 sequence is CASSLEVLGGYTF. CDR3 nucleotide sequence: TGTGCCAGCAGCTTAGAGGTTCTCGGGGGCTACACCTTC.

The chain combines TRBV7-9 with TRBJ2-3, with 7 bases identical to TRBD2. The V gene's germline CDR1 is SEHNR and CDR2 FQNEAQ (reference sequence). V lost 8 bases and J lost 1; bases outside the gene matches: 6. This CDR3 is 14 amino acids long. The CDR3 loop is CASGTNSGTDTQYF. CDR3 bases: TGTGCCAGCGGGACTAACTCGGGCACAGATACGCAGTATTTT. Using reference TRBV7-9 and TRBJ2-3 for the parts outside the CDR3, the full variable domain is DTGVSQNPRHKITKRGQNVTFRCDPISEHNRLYWYRQTLGQGPEFLTYFQNEAQLEKSRLLSDRFSAERPKGSFSTLEIQRTEQGDSAMYLCASGTNSGTDTQYFGPGTRLTVL.

V usage is TRBV20-1 and J usage is TRBJ2-3, with TRBD2 identical over 13 bases. Germline V gene lookup returns CDR1 DFQATT and CDR2 SNEGSKA (reference sequence). V lost 3 bases to trimming and J lost 5 bases; unmatched junction nucleotides: 8. The CDR3 has 16 residues. CDR3 protein: CSASTGGLAGQDTQYF. The CDR3 bases are TGCAGTGCTAGTACTGGGGGACTAGCGGGACAAGATACGCAGTATTTT.

This clone was detected once. The chain recombines TRBV19 with TRBJ2-2; 7 bases align to TRBD1. The CDR3 length is 14 residues. Per the germline V gene, CDR1 is LNHDA and CDR2 is SQIVND (reference sequence). V shed 7 bases and J 2 bases; nucleotides not matched to a gene: 4. This CDR3 is CASKGTENTGELFF. The DNA of the CDR3 is TGTGCCAGTAAGGGGACAGAAAACACCGGGGAGCTGTTTTTT.

This chain uses TRBV20-1 with TRBJ2-7; D remains ambiguous. This CDR3 has 11 residues. The V end was cut by 4 bases, the J end by 10 bases, with 14 bases between. Germline V gene sequence: CDR1 DFQATT, CDR2 SNEGSKA (reference sequence). In DNA form, the CDR3 reads TGCAGTGCTACGAAGGATCGACTCCAGTACTTC. Protein sequence: CSATKDRLQYF.

J is TRBJ2-2 and V is TRBV2; TRBD1 matches 9 bases. With V trimmed by 7 bases and J by 4 bases, 10 bases remained unmatched. Per germline, CDR1 SNHLY and CDR2 FYNNEI. The CDR3 is 16 residues long. The CDR3 DNA sequence: TGTGCCAGCACTGGGACAGGGAGATCGGGCACCGGGGAGCTGTTTTTT. It translates to CASTGTGRSGTGELFF.

J is TRBJ1-6 and V is TRBV15, with D perhaps TRBD1 (6 bases). V was clipped by 9 bases and J by 10 bases, with 16 bases between them. The CDR3 contains 13 residues. Looked up from germline, CDR1 is LNHNV and CDR2 is YYDKDF (reference sequence). The CDR3 DNA sequence: TGTGCCACTAGTGGACAGTATAGGTCACCCCTCCACTTT. It specifies CATSGQYRSPLHF.

This clone was recorded only once. The rearrangement joins TRBV28 to TRBJ2-1; D remains ambiguous. Germline loops: CDR1 MDHEN, CDR2 SYDVKM. The CDR3 covers 12 residues. The V end was cut by 4 bases, the J end by 7 bases, with 8 bases between. The DNA for the CDR3 is TGTGCCAGCAGTTCCGGGTTGAATGAGCAGTTCTTC. This sequence encodes CASSSGLNEQFF.

Comments on this clone: Other DNA sequences in the sample encode the same CDR3. The chain links TRBV20-1 to TRBJ1-5, with D maybe TRBD1 (5 bases). CDR1 DFQATT and CDR2 SNEGSKA come from the germline V gene (reference sequence). The V and J ends lost 3 bases and 7 bases respectively, with 13 bases between them. The CDR3 totals 13 residues. CDR3 DNA sequence: TGCAGTGCTAGTTTAGGGGTTGGCCAGCCCCAGCATTTT. This translates into CSASLGVGQPQHF.

The chain has TRBV5-1 and TRBJ1-6, with a weak D call TRBD1 (5 bases). With 2 bases removed from V and 7 bases from J, the gap between germline ends came to 10 bases. This CDR3 is built from 14 residues. CDR1 is SGHRS, CDR2 YFSETQ, per germline. CDR3 region: CASSFDSENSPLHF. The CDR3 nucleotides are TGCGCCAGCAGCTTTGACAGCGAAAATTCACCCCTCCACTTT.

V and J are TRBV14 and TRBJ2-7; 7 bases match TRBD1. Germline CDR1 reads SGHDN; CDR2 reads FVKESK. CDR3 length: 13 amino acids. V trimming: 6 bases; J trimming: 3 bases; junction bases outside the gene matches: 5. CDR3 sequence reads: CASSLGTDYEQYF. The DNA of the CDR3 is TGTGCCAGCAGTCTCGGGACAGACTACGAGCAGTACTTC.

The genes are TRBV24-1 and TRBJ2-7; D is possibly TRBD1 (5 bases). The germline V and J ends were trimmed by 3 bases and 5 bases, with 13 bases remaining between them. The germline V gene has CDR1 KGHDR and CDR2 SFDVKD. The CDR3 runs to 14 residues. The CDR3 sequence: CATSDPGKPNEQYF. The CDR3 DNA sequence: TGTGCCACCAGTGATCCAGGGAAGCCCAACGAGCAGTACTTC.

The J gene is TRBJ2-1, the V gene TRBV14; TRBD2 aligns across 11 bases. Unmatched junction bases numbered 4, after V lost 2 bases and J lost 7 bases. The germline V gene has CDR1 SGHDN and CDR2 FVKESK. This CDR3 is built from 15 residues. The CDR3 coding sequence is TGTGCCAGCAGCCAAATAGCGGGGGGGCTTAATGAGCAGTTCTTC. Protein product: CASSQIAGGLNEQFF.

This clone was observed a single time. The gene calls are TRBV9 and TRBJ1-4, with D possibly TRBD1 on 5 matching bases. The ends were cut back, 7 bases at V and 4 bases at J, with 11 bases in the middle. The CDR3 sequence is 13 residues long. In germline, CDR1 is SGDLS, CDR2 YYNGEE. CDR3: CASSPGHNEKLFF. In DNA form, the CDR3 reads TGTGCCAGCTCCCCCGGACATAATGAAAAACTGTTTTTT.

V and J are TRBV6-6 and TRBJ1-1, with 9 positions matching TRBD1. CDR1 is MNHNY, CDR2 SVGAGI, per germline (reference sequence). V gave up 5 bases and J gave up 5 bases; unmatched junction bases: 9. The CDR3 spans 15 residues. The CDR3 DNA reads TGTGCCAGCAGTAAAAAACAGGGGGCGAATACTGAAGCTTTCTTT. Amino acids: CASSKKQGANTEAFF.

V is TRBV7-2 and J is TRBJ2-3; 12 bases align to TRBD2. The CDR3 runs 16 residues. Trimming at V came to 4 bases and at J to 3 bases, leaving 5 bases not matched to a gene. Germline lookup yields CDR1 SGHTA and CDR2 FQGNSA. The CDR3 sequence is CASSSLAGGPTDTQYF. The CDR3 nucleotides are TGTGCCAGCAGCTCCCTAGCGGGGGGGCCGACAGATACGCAGTATTTT. Full variable domain (rest looked up from reference TRBV7-2 and TRBJ2-3): GAGVSQSPSNKVTEKGKDVELRCDPISGHTALYWYRQSLGQGLEFLIYFQGNSAPDKSGLPSDRFSAERTGGSVSTLTIQRTQQEDSAVYLCASSSLAGGPTDTQYFGPGTRLTVL.

This clone has a handful of counts. A junction boundary mismatches the germline segment, possibly from a read error. V and J are TRBV11-2 and TRBJ2-7, with 11 bases matching TRBD1. Germline CDR1 is SGHAT and CDR2 is FQNNGV. CDR3 length equals 12 residues. CDR3 coding DNA: TGTGCCAGCAGCTTAGTACTCGGACAGGGGGCCTTC. Amino acid sequence: CASSLVLGQGAF.

The chain employs TRBV19 and TRBJ1-1; the D gene is possibly TRBD1 (5 bases). CDR1 and CDR2 from the germline V gene are LNHDA and SQIVND (reference sequence). The ends were cut back, 5 bases at V and 1 base at J, with 14 bases in the middle. CDR3 length: 15 residues. CDR3 DNA: TGTGCCAGTAGTCCCTTAGGACAATCGAACACTGAAGCTTTCTTT. Its translation: CASSPLGQSNTEAFF.

The rearrangement links TRBV28 to TRBJ1-5, with D maybe TRBD1 (5 bases). The germline V gene has CDR1 MDHEN and CDR2 SYDVKM. V lost 7 bases to trimming and J lost 7 bases, with 11 bases between them. The CDR3 is 12 residues long. The CDR3: CASTWSGQPQHF. CDR3 nucleotide sequence: TGTGCCAGCACGTGGTCAGGGCAGCCCCAGCATTTT.

This clone was found once. The chain combines TRBV2 with TRBJ1-6, with 7 bases identical to TRBD1. Germline assignment: CDR1 SNHLY and CDR2 FYNNEI. The ends lost 0 bases at V and 10 bases at J; junction bases unmatched: 9. This CDR3 is 16 amino acids long. The CDR3 region is CASSEAIDRAESPLHF. CDR3 nucleotide sequence: TGTGCCAGCAGTGAAGCGATAGACAGGGCCGAATCACCCCTCCACTTT. Based on the CDR3 plus reference TRBV2 and TRBJ1-6, the full variable domain is EPEVTQTPSHQVTQMGQEVILRCVPISNHLYFYWYRQILGQKVEFLVSFYNNEISEKSEIFDDQFSVERPDGSNFTLKIRSTKLEDSAMYFCASSEAIDRAESPLHFGNGTRLTVT.

This clone was seen only once. This chain uses TRBV10-3 with TRBJ2-7; 10 bases match TRBD1. Trimming took 10 bases from V and 3 from J; bases not matched to a gene: 6. Per germline, CDR1 ENHRY and CDR2 SYGVKD. The length of the CDR3 is 13 residues. DNA of the CDR3: TGTGCCACCAAGGGACAGGGGAACTACGAGCAGTACTTC. Amino acid sequence: CATKGQGNYEQYF.

The chain has TRBV2 and TRBJ1-2; D may be TRBD1 (5 bases). Germline CDR1 SNHLY, CDR2 FYNNEI. The CDR3 has 13 amino acids. V lost 3 bases and J 2 bases, leaving 7 bases between the germline ends. CDR3 residues: CASSDGANYGYTF. In DNA, the CDR3 is TGTGCCAGCAGTGATGGGGCGAACTATGGCTACACCTTC.

The chain has TRBV24-1 and TRBJ1-2; D is perhaps TRBD1 (6 bases). CDR3 length: 13 amino acids. Per the germline V gene, CDR1 is KGHDR and CDR2 is SFDVKD. With 5 bases removed from V and 2 bases from J, the gap between germline ends came to 8 bases. CDR3 sequence reads: CATSGGQNYGYTF. The CDR3, as DNA: TGTGCCACCAGTGGGGGGCAGAACTATGGCTACACCTTC.

The chain carries TRBV6-5 and TRBJ2-7, with 11 bases identical to TRBD2. The CDR3 is 16 amino acids. Germline loops: CDR1 MNHEY, CDR2 SVGAGI. J was trimmed by 1 base and V by 1 base; bases with no gene match: 3. CDR3 bases: TGTGCCAGCAGTTACTTAGCGGGAGGGGATTCCTACGAGCAGTACTTC. Translated, it gives CASSYLAGGDSYEQYF.

The rearrangement uses TRBV4-3 and TRBJ2-7; 9 positions agree with TRBD2. CDR1 is LGHNA, CDR2 YSLEER, per germline. The CDR3 totals 16 residues. V lost 1 base and J lost 1; bases outside the gene matches: 5. The CDR3 nucleotides are TGCGCCAGCAGCCAAGTCGCTAGCGGGGCGTCCTACGAGCAGTACTTC. Its translation: CASSQVASGASYEQYF.

The J gene is TRBJ2-5, the V gene TRBV20-1, with 11 bases identical to TRBD1. This CDR3 region has 14 residues. Germline assignment: CDR1 DFQATT and CDR2 SNEGSKA (reference sequence). The V segment lost 3 bases and the J segment 1 base; nucleotides outside the gene matches: 1. The CDR3 loop is CSASGTGGQETQYF. CDR3 coding DNA: TGCAGTGCTAGTGGGACAGGGGGCCAAGAGACCCAGTACTTC.